These T cell receptor beta chains were read from a single sample in a study of T cell responses to AZD1222 COVID-19 vaccine. The method was immunoSEQ multiplex PCR; TCRdb's version includes in-frame clones alone and lacks a portion of them. The sample includes 95,000 to 150,000 clones, approximately 87% of them seen just once. The sequencing used peripheral blood, collected on day 0 of AZD1222 vaccination. These receptors all come from an adult in good health. Each CDR3 is given with its conserved first and last residue. The order of the fields is J gene, V gene, clone size, D gene, CDR3 protein, CDR3 DNA. A D gene is named only where the DNA matches it firmly. Clone size is given for some rows only: seen once, a few or many times, or a class if the clone is expanded.

TRBJ1-4,TRBV2,-,-,CASSEPATNEKLFF,TGTGCCAGCAGCGAACCCGCAACTAATGAAAAACTGTTTTTT
TRBJ2-1,TRBV7-9,-,TRBD1,CASSLGQGANSNEQFF,TGTGCCAGCAGCTTAGGGCAGGGGGCGAATAGCAATGAGCAGTTCTTC
TRBJ1-1,TRBV10-3,-,TRBD1,CAIHRGKGTEAFF,TGTGCCATTCACAGGGGTAAGGGGACTGAAGCTTTCTTT
TRBJ2-5,TRBV3-1/TRBV3-2,-,-,CASSYVQETQYF,TGTGCCAGCAGCTATGTACAAGAGACCCAGTACTTC
TRBJ2-1,TRBV25-1,-,-,CASSEHYNEQFF,TGTGCCAGCAGTGAACACTACAATGAGCAGTTCTTC
TRBJ1-6,TRBV7-6,-,-,CASSLALEDSPLHF,TGTGCCAGCAGCTTAGCGCTAGAGGACTCACCCCTCCACTTT
TRBJ2-3,TRBV3-1/TRBV3-2,-,-,CASSQGDTQYF,TGTGCCAGCAGCCAGGGGGATACGCAGTATTTT
TRBJ1-2,TRBV5-1,-,TRBD1,CASSAWNPGQGSGYTF,TGCGCCAGCAGCGCGTGGAATCCGGGACAGGGGTCTGGCTACACCTTC
TRBJ1-3,TRBV9,-,-,CASSVASGNTIYF,TGTGCCAGCAGCGTAGCTTCAGGAAACACCATATATTTT
TRBJ1-4,TRBV18,-,-,CASSPRTREKLFF,TGTGCCAGCTCACCCCGGACTAGGGAAAAACTGTTTTTT
TRBJ2-3,TRBV7-9,once,TRBD2,CASSSPGLAGVDTQYF,TGTGCCAGCAGCTCTCCGGGACTAGCGGGGGTAGATACGCAGTATTTT
TRBJ2-3,TRBV4-3,once,-,CASSQDLSLSRPHTDTQYF,TGCGCCAGCAGCCAAGATTTATCACTGAGCCGTCCCCACACAGATACGCAGTATTTT
TRBJ2-7,TRBV6-1,-,TRBD1,CASSDQDRGPYEQYF,TGTGCCAGCAGTGACCAGGACAGGGGTCCCTACGAGCAGTACTTC
TRBJ1-6,TRBV18,once,-,CASSPDVISPLHF,TGTGCCAGCTCACCGGACGTCATTTCACCCCTCCACTTT
TRBJ1-4,TRBV19,few,-,CASSIRHIEKLFF,TGTGCCAGTAGTATTAGGCATATCGAAAAACTGTTTTTT
TRBJ1-5,TRBV5-1,once,TRBD1,CASSPAGGSVQPQHF,TGCGCCAGCAGCCCGGCAGGGGGGTCGGTTCAGCCCCAGCATTTT
TRBJ2-7,TRBV12-3/TRBV12-4,-,-,CASSLAQDYEQYF,TGTGCCAGCAGTTTGGCACAGGATTACGAGCAGTACTTC
TRBJ2-3,TRBV7-7,-,TRBD1,CASSRTGLDTQYF,TGTGCTAGCAGTCGGACAGGGTTAGATACGCAGTATTTT
TRBJ1-6,TRBV4-3,-,TRBD1,CASSQDRRDRGRAHF,TGCGCCAGCAGCCAAGATCGGAGGGACAGGGGGCGGGCTCACTTT
TRBJ1-1,TRBV11-2,-,-,CASSSPLGLTNTEAFF,TGTGCCAGCAGCTCCCCCCTCGGACTCACGAACACTGAAGCTTTCTTT
TRBJ1-6,TRBV9,-,-,CASSVDWGESPLHF,TGTGCCAGCAGCGTAGATTGGGGGGAATCACCCCTCCACTTT
TRBJ1-5,TRBV11-1,-,TRBD1,CASSLARGQGYNQPQHF,TGTGCCAGCAGCTTAGCGAGGGGACAGGGGTACAATCAGCCCCAGCATTTT
TRBJ1-4,TRBV5-8,-,TRBD1,CASSFGQGSGEKLFF,TGTGCCAGCAGCTTTGGACAGGGATCTGGGGAAAAACTGTTTTTT
TRBJ2-7,TRBV10-2,-,TRBD1,CASSVQGQGYEQYF,TGCGCCAGCAGTGTTCAAGGACAGGGCTACGAGCAGTACTTC
TRBJ1-2,TRBV4-3,-,TRBD1,CASSHVDRENGYTF,TGCGCCAGCAGCCACGTCGACAGGGAAAATGGCTACACCTTC
TRBJ2-4,TRBV7-9,-,-,CASSLAADSIAKNIQYF,TGTGCCAGCAGCTTAGCGGCAGACAGCATAGCCAAAAACATTCAGTACTTC
TRBJ2-1,TRBV6-4,-,TRBD2,CASSDGGGENNEQFF,TGTGCCAGCAGTGACGGCGGGGGGGAGAACAATGAGCAGTTCTTC
TRBJ1-1,TRBV12-5,-,-,CASGLVRGKGPNTEAFF,TGTGCTAGTGGTTTGGTACGAGGAAAGGGGCCGAACACTGAAGCTTTCTTT
TRBJ1-1,TRBV5-5,-,-,CASMVVGVGNTEAFF,TGTGCCAGCATGGTAGTGGGGGTGGGGAACACTGAAGCTTTCTTT
TRBJ2-5,TRBV7-6,-,-,CASSLVDLQGETQYF,TGTGCCAGCAGCTTAGTTGATCTCCAGGGGGAGACCCAGTACTTC
TRBJ2-1,TRBV9,-,-,CASSVGVRGNNEQFF,TGTGCCAGCAGCGTAGGGGTCAGGGGCAACAATGAGCAGTTCTTC
TRBJ2-7,TRBV4-1,once,-,CASSYEAGRYEQYF,TGCGCCAGCAGCTACGAGGCGGGAAGATACGAGCAGTACTTC
TRBJ1-2,TRBV24-1,-,-,CATSDWVTDNYGYTF,TGTGCCACCAGTGATTGGGTGACAGACAACTATGGCTACACCTTC
TRBJ2-2,TRBV19,-,-,CASRGTTNTGELFF,TGTGCCAGTAGGGGGACAACGAACACCGGGGAGCTGTTTTTT
TRBJ2-3,TRBV5-4,-,-,CASSDQRSTDTQYF,TGTGCCAGCAGCGATCAGCGGAGCACAGATACGCAGTATTTT
TRBJ2-1,TRBV3-1/TRBV3-2,-,TRBD2,CASSHWAGGQSSYNEQFF,TGTGCCAGCAGCCATTGGGCGGGGGGACAAAGCTCCTACAATGAGCAGTTCTTC